This passage covers 13 T cell receptor beta chains from one sample sequenced in a study of T cells in Graves' hyperthyroidism and ophthalmopathy. Regions amplified from RNA transcripts were the TCR beta CDR3 regions. With the HTBI primer set, the TCR CDR3 went through a first round of RT-PCR. TCRdb passed the multiplex PCR reads through MiXCR, listing each CDR3 protein once. The profile covers more than 300,000 distinct CDR3 sequences, with 18% appearing a single time and around 40% taken by the ten largest. Sequencing used blood. The origin of the receptors is a young man with Graves' ophthalmopathy.

This clonotype was seen a few times. The junction does not match germline at one end; this may be a read error. The chain is built from TRBV12-3 or TRBV12-4 and TRBJ2-7, with D hard to call. This CDR3 has 12 amino acids. Here the CDR3 reads CASSFSAYGQYF. The CDR3 DNA reads TGTGCCAGCAGTTTTTCGGCTTACGGGCAGTACTTC.

DNA for the CDR3: TGTGCCAGCAGCGTAGGTTGGGGAGATGAGCAGTTCTTC. Its translation is CASSVGWGDEQFF. The gene calls are TRBV9 and TRBJ2-1; the D gene is possibly TRBD2 (5 bases). CDR1 is SGDLS, CDR2 YYNGEE, per germline. There are 13 residues in the CDR3. V gave up 0 bases and J gave up 8 bases, with 9 bases separating them.

This clonotype was observed at least ten times. The chain joins TRBV7-3 to TRBJ1-1; D remains unclear. This CDR3 contains 13 residues. Germline loops: CDR1 SGHTA, CDR2 FQGTGA. Trimming removed 5 bases at V and 2 bases at J, with 9 bases between. CDR3 DNA sequence: TGTGCCAGCAGCACCGACCGTAACACTGAAGCTTTCTTT. It codes for CASSTDRNTEAFF.

The chain couples TRBV20-1 to TRBJ1-5; the D is unclear. The V and J ends lost 3 bases and 7 bases respectively, with 13 bases between them. Germline lookup yields CDR1 DFQATT and CDR2 SNEGSKA (reference sequence). This CDR3 is 13 amino acids long. In nucleotides, the CDR3 is TGCAGTGCTAGGTCTGGGTTAGGACAGCCCCAGCATTTT. Amino acids: CSARSGLGQPQHF.

This clonotype has a count of ten or more. The CDR3 sequence: CASALSNQPQHF. DNA for the CDR3: TGTGCCTCCGCTTTGAGCAATCAGCCCCAGCATTTT. The chain employs TRBV12-3 or TRBV12-4 and TRBJ1-5, with unresolved D. Trimming removed 11 bases from V and 1 base from J, with 9 bases in between. There are 12 residues in the CDR3.

This clonotype was detected ten times or more. The chain employs TRBV12-3 or TRBV12-4 and TRBJ2-1, with D unclear. This CDR3 contains 13 residues. V was shortened by 3 bases and J by 9 bases, with 12 bases between the two germline ends. The DNA for the CDR3 is TGTGCCAGCAGTTTGTCCTTGAGTAGTGAGCAGTTCTTC. It encodes CASSLSLSSEQFF.

The sample holds many counts of this clonotype. The chain combines TRBV12-3 or TRBV12-4 with TRBJ2-4, with D possibly being TRBD2 (5 bases). CDR3 length equals 15 residues. The V and J ends lost 2 bases and 0 bases respectively, with 8 bases between them. CDR3 protein: CASSLLAGAKNIQYF. CDR3 DNA: TGTGCCAGCAGTTTACTGGCGGGAGCCAAAAACATTCAGTACTTC.

This chain uses TRBV29-1 with TRBJ2-7; possibly TRBD1 for D (5 bases). The V end was cut by 5 bases, the J end by 3 bases, with 8 bases between. This CDR3 spans 11 amino acids. The germline V gene encodes CDR1 SQVTM and CDR2 ANQGSEA. The CDR3 region has the DNA TGCAGCGTTCTCAGGGACTACGAGCAGTACTTC. It specifies CSVLRDYEQYF.

This clonotype was recorded many times. The CDR3 region is CASMGINEQFF. As DNA, the CDR3 is TGCGCCAGCATGGGGATCAATGAGCAGTTCTTC. This chain uses TRBV5-1 with TRBJ2-1; D is uncertain. With 6 bases removed from V and 6 bases from J, the gap between germline ends came to 7 bases. Germline assignment: CDR1 SGHRS and CDR2 YFSETQ. This CDR3 is 11 amino acids long. The full variable domain, its missing parts supplied by reference TRBV5-1 and TRBJ2-1, is KAGVTQTPRYLIKTRGQQVTLSCSPISGHRSVSWYQQTPGQGLQFLFEYFSETQRNKGNFPGRFSGRQFSNSRSEMNVSTLELGDSALYLCASMGINEQFFGPGTRLTVL.

This clonotype was recorded a few times. This sequence joins TRBV20-1 and TRBJ1-1; D gene ambiguous. Germline lookup yields CDR1 DFQATT and CDR2 SNEGSKA (reference sequence). Deletions cut 4 bases from V and 0 bases from J, with 6 bases between. This CDR3 region has 12 residues. The chain's CDR3 is CSAINMNTEAFF. The CDR3 nucleotides read TGCAGTGCTATCAACATGAACACTGAAGCTTTCTTT.

This clonotype was recorded at least ten times. The chain carries TRBV5-1 and TRBJ2-3; 9 bases agree with TRBD2. The CDR3 length is 17 residues. V lost 1 base, J lost 0 bases, and 6 bases stayed unmatched. Germline CDR1 and CDR2: SGHRS and YFSETQ. The CDR3 coding sequence is TGCGCCAGCAGCTTGCTCATAGCGGGGGAGAGCACAGATACGCAGTATTTT. Its translation: CASSLLIAGESTDTQYF.

This chain joins TRBV18 and TRBJ1-6, with D unresolved. CDR1 is KGHSH and CDR2 is LQKENI in the germline V gene. V was shortened by 6 bases and J by 9 bases, with 24 bases between the two germline ends. The CDR3 is made up of 17 amino acids. The CDR3 bases are TGTGCCAGCTCCCACCTTCCAGGAAGTCCTCACGTTTCACCCCTCCACTTT. As protein: CASSHLPGSPHVSPLHF.

The sample holds many counts of this clonotype. V and J are TRBV11-3 and TRBJ2-5; weak D call: TRBD1 (6 bases). Trimming took off 5 bases at V and 6 bases at J, with 16 bases between the two ends. Germline V gives CDR1 SGHNT, CDR2 YENEEA. The CDR3 runs 14 residues. The CDR3 reads CASSPRQVSQTQYF. CDR3 DNA sequence: TGTGCCAGCAGCCCCCGACAGGTCTCACAGACCCAGTACTTC.